This T cell receptor (beta chain) appears in the sequencing data of a study of blood T cell repertoires in COVID-19. Whole-study context: Spain, Italy and the United States supplied samples that represented acute and convalescent COVID-19. In each case, the material was cDNA or gDNA derived from T cells, B-cell-depleted T cells, or PBMCs.

Original processing notes: From reference gene primer amplification, estimates of nucleated cell counts were derived. Data came from immunoSEQ multiplex PCR; TCRdb stores just in-frame clones and leaves some out. That table furnishes V, J and clone size, whereas the DNA furnished D and trimming. The sample has fewer than 90,000 clones, around 90% seen once. V was shortened by 5 bases and J by 3 bases, with 10 bases between the two germline ends. The CDR3 length is 14 residues. The germline V gene encodes CDR1 SGHTA and CDR2 FQGNSA. The origin of this receptor is a male donor with acute or convalescent COVID-19. The chain employs TRBV7-2 and TRBJ2-2, with D hard to call. The sample comprised peripheral blood. DNA for the CDR3: TGTGCCAGCAGCCAACAGTGGGACACCGGGGAGCTGTTTTTT. This gives the protein CASSQQWDTGELFF.